This TCR beta chain was recovered during a study of T cell clonality in common variable immunodeficiency. Only in-frame clones appear in the TCRdb table, and some are missing; sequencing was by immunoSEQ multiplex PCR. This sample carries 25,000 to 35,000 clones, none of them present only once. This clone was counted at least ten times. The sequencing sample was made of peripheral blood mononuclear cells. The sequence derives from a person between 18 and 75 years old in good health.

The chain's CDR3 is CANYAEASSYEQYF. The covered CDR3 bases are TGTGCCAACTATGCGGAGGCGAGCTCCTACGAG. The V and J genes are TRBV19 and TRBJ2-7; D possibly corresponds to TRBD2 (5 bases). The CDR3 end lies 3 residues beyond the end of the read and is filled in from the germline J gene. Trimming stripped 10 bases from V and 0 bases from J, with 16 bases between. The CDR3 loop spans 14 amino acids. Germline CDR1 LNHDA, CDR2 SQIVND (reference sequence).